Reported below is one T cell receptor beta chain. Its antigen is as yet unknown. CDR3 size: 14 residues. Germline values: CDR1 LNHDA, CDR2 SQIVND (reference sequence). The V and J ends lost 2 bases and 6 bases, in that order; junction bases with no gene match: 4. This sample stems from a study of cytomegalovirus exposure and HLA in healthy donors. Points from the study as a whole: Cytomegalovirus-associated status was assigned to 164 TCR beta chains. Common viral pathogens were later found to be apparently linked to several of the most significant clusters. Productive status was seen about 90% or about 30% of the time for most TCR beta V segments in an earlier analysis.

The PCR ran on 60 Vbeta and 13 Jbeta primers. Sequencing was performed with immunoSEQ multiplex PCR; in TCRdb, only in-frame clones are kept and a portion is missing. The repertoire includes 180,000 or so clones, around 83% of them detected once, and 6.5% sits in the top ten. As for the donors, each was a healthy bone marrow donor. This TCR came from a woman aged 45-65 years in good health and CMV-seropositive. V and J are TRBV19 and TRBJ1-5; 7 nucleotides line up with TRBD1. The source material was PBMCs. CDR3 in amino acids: CASSIFQGGQPQHF. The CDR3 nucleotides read TGTGCCAGTAGTATATTCCAGGGGGGTCAGCCCCAGCATTTT.